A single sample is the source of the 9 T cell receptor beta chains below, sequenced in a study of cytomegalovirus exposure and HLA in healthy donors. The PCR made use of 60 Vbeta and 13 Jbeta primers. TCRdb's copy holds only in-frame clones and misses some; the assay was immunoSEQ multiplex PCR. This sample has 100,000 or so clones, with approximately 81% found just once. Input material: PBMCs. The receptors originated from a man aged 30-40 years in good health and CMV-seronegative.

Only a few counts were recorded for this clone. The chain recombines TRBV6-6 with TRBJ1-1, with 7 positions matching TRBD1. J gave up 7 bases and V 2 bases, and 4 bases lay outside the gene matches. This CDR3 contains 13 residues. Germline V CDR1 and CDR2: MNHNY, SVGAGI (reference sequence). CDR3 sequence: CASSYTTGVEAFF. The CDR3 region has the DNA TGTGCCAGCAGTTACACCACAGGGGTTGAAGCTTTCTTT.

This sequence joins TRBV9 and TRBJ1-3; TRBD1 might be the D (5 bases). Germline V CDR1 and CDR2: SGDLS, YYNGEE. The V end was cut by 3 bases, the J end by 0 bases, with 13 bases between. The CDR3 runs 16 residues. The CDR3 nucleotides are TGTGCCAGCAGCGGCGGAGGGGTCTCCTCTGGAAACACCATATATTTT. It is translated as CASSGGGVSSGNTIYF.

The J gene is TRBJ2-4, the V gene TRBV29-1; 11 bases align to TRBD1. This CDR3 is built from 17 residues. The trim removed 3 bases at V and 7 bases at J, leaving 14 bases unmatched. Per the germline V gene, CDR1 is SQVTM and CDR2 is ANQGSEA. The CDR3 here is CSVDEVGGDRGVNIQYF. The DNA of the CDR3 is TGCAGCGTTGACGAAGTGGGGGGGGACAGGGGGGTGAACATTCAGTACTTC.

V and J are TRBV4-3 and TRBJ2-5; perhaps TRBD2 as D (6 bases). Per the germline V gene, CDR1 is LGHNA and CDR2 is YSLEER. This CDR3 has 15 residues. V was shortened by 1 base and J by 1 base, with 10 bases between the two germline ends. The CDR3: CASSQVRDSQETQYF. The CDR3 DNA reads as TGCGCCAGCAGCCAAGTCCGGGACTCCCAAGAGACCCAGTACTTC.

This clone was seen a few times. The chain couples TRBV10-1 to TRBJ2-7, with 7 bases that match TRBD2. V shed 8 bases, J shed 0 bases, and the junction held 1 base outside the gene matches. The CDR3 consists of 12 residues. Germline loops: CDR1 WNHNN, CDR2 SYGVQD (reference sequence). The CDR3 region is CASGGSSYEQYF. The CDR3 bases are TGCGCCAGCGGCGGGAGCTCCTACGAGCAGTACTTC.

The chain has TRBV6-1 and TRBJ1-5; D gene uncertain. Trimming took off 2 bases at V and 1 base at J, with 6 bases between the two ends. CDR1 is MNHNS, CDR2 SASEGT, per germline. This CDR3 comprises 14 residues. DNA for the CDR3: TGTGCCAGCAGTGAATACGGGAGCAATCAGCCCCAGCATTTT. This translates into CASSEYGSNQPQHF.

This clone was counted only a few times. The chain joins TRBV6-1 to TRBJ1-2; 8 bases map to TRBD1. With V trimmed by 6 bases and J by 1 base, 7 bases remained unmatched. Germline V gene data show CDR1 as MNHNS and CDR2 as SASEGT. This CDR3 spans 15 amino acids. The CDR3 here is CASRLQGAYNYGYTF. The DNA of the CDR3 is TGTGCCAGCAGGTTGCAGGGGGCTTATAACTATGGCTACACCTTC.

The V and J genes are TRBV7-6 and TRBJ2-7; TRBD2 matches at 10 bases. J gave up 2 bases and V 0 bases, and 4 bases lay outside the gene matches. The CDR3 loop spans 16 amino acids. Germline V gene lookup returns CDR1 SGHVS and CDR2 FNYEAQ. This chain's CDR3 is CASSLAGTSDAYEQYF. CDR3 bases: TGTGCCAGCAGCTTAGCCGGGACTAGCGACGCCTACGAGCAGTACTTC.

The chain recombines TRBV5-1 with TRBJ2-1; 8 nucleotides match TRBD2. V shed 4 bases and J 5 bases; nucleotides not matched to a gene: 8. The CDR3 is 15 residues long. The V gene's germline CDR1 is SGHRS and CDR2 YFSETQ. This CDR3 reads CASSLLSSGDNEQFF. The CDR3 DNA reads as TGCGCCAGCAGCCTTCTCAGTAGCGGGGACAATGAGCAGTTCTTC.